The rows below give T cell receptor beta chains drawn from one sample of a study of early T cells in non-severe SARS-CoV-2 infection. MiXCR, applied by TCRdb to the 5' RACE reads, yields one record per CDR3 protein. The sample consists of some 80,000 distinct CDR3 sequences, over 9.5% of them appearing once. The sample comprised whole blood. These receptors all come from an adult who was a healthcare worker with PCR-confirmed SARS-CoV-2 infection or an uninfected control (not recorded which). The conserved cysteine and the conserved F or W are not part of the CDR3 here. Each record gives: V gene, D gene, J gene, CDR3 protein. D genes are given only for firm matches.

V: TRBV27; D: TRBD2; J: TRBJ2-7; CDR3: ASSPGLAGYEQY
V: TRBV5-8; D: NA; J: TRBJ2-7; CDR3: ASRIYYEQY
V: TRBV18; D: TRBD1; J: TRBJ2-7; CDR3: ASSPGTGSNEQY
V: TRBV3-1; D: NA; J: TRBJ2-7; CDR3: ASSQAPRSYEQY
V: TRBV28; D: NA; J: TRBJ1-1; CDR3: ASSLNRGFTEAF
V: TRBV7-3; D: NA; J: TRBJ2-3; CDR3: ASRLTGTQTDTQY
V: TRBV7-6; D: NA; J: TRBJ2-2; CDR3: ASSLNGPNTGELF
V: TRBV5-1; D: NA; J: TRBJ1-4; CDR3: ASKNGDEKLF
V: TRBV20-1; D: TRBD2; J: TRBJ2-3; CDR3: SASLLAGGPSTDTQY
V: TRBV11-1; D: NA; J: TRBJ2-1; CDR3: ASSLTGPGGEQF
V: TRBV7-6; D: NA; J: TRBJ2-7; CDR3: ASSVMGNEQY
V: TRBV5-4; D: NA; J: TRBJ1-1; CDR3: ASSLDDPRTEAF
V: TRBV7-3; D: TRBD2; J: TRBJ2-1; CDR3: ASAPEEGLGFSNEQF
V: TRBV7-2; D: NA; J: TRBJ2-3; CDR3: ASSFRSSPPRYTDTQY
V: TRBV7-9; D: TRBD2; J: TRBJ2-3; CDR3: ASSDGTSDDTQY
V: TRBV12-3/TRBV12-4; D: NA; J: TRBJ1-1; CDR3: ASSSWGSNTEAF
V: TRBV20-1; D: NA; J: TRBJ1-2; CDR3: SAVLEGYGYT
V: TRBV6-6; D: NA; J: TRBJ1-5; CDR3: ASSYGPYSNQPQH
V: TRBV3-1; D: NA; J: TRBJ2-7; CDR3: ASSQGYLTWDEQY
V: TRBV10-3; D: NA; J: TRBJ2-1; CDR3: AISGGVHEQF
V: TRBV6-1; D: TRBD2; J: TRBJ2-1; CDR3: ASTILAGVGEQF
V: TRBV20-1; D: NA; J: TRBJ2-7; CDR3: SATPLENYEQY
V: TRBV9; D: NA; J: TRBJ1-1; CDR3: ASSVGQVTEAF
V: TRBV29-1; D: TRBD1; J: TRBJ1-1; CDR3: SGLTGKTEAF
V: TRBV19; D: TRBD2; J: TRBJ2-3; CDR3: ASSPQPPPAGKGTQY
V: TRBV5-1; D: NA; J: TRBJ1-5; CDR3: ASSPEPNQPQH
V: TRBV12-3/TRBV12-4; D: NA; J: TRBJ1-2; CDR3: ASSRAEANYGYT
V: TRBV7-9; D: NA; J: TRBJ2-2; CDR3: ASSNRTGELF
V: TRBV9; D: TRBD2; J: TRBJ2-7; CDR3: ASSPQGTSGTYEQY
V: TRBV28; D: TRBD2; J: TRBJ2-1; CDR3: ASSSLIAGANEQF
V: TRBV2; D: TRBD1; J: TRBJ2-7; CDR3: ASSVGGQGVISYEQY
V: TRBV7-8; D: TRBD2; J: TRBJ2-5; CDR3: ASSLRRLAGATETQY
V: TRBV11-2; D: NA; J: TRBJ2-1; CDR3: ASSLGGTLAANEQF
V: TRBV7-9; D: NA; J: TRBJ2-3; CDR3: ASSDTSRSDTQY
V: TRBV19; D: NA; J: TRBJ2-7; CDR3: ASSIAGNTYEQY
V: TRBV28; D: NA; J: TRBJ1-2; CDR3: ASRQGATYGYT